Below are 5 T cell receptor beta chains sequenced from a single sample in a study of breast tumors, draining lymph nodes, adjacent tissues. TCRdb ran MiXCR on the multiplex PCR reads and lists one entry per CDR3 protein. The sample comprises some 250,000 distinct CDR3 sequences, less than 40% of which are singletons, and 3.6% rests with the top ten. Breast cancer patients provided tissue from their axillary draining lymph nodes. The sequencing sample was made of axillary lymph node tissue. Receptors originate from a female donor with breast cancer. Some clones in this sample may be carry-over from other donors' samples.

This clonotype was recorded many times. The rearrangement uses TRBV11-3 and TRBJ2-2, with 7 bases aligning to TRBD1. V was clipped by 3 bases and J by 3 bases; unmatched bases: 1. Germline loops: CDR1 SGHNT, CDR2 YENEEA. The CDR3 has 14 residues. In nucleotides, the CDR3 is TGTGCCAGCAGCTTCGACAGGGACACCGGGGAGCTGTTTTTT. It encodes CASSFDRDTGELFF.

The sample holds many counts of this clonotype. The chain couples TRBV19 to TRBJ2-3; 10 bases agree with TRBD2. The V gene end was trimmed by 2 bases and the J gene end by 4 bases; junction bases not matched to a gene: 9. This CDR3 spans 17 amino acids. Germline V lookup: CDR1 LNHDA, CDR2 SQIVND (reference sequence). CDR3 amino acids: CASSIIRASGSSDTQYF. The CDR3 DNA sequence: TGTGCCAGTAGTATAATCCGCGCTAGCGGGAGTTCAGATACGCAGTATTTT.

With regard to this clonotype: A read error may account for a junction end that differs from germline. The V gene is TRBV19, the J gene TRBJ1-4; TRBD1 is a possible D gene (6 bases). This CDR3 region has 13 residues. The germline V gene has CDR1 LNHDA and CDR2 SQIVND (reference sequence). This chain's CDR3 is CASSIWIQGKNIF. The CDR3 coding sequence is TGTGCCAGTAGTATTTGGATACAGGGAAAAAATATTTTT.

On this clonotype: A read error may explain this, as a much larger clone is one base away. The V and J genes are TRBV20-1 and TRBJ1-2; D is undetermined. Germline CDR1 is DFQATT and CDR2 is SNEGSKA (reference sequence). The CDR3 runs 14 residues. CDR3 sequence reads: CSARDLWSNFGYTF. In DNA form, the CDR3 reads TGCAGTGCTAGAGATCTTTGGTCTAACTTTGGCTACACCTTC.

V is TRBV5-4 and J is TRBJ2-2, with TRBD2 matching over 10 bases. Germline assignment: CDR1 SGHNT and CDR2 YYREEE (reference sequence). V trimming: 5 bases; J trimming: 4 bases; junction bases outside the gene matches: 11. The CDR3 is made up of 17 amino acids. For the CDR3, the DNA is TGTGCCAGCAGTCGCTCTAGCGGGAGAAAGGGCACCGGGGAGCTGTTTTTT. This gives the protein CASSRSSGRKGTGELFF.